Listed below are T cell receptor beta chains from one sample, sequenced in a study of T cells after yellow fever vaccination. A single record per CDR3 protein comes from TCRdb applying MiXCR to the 5' RACE reads. Of tens of thousands of distinct CDR3 sequences in the sample, more than 6.5% are singletons; the top ten hold approximately 23%. Sequencing was performed on PBMCs, either bulk or a sorted T-cell subset (CD4+, CD8+, memory, or dextramer-sorted; not recorded which), taken on the day of the first yellow fever vaccination. These receptors originate from a man younger than 35 who received the YFV17D yellow fever vaccine. Both conserved end residues are part of each CDR3. Clone size, where shown, is once, few, many, or a class for clones that have expanded.

CASSQVAGGADTQYF	TRBV4-2	many	TRBJ2-3
CSASGGSIYNEQFF	TRBV20-1	NA	TRBJ2-1
CATSPQGRFGNTIYF	TRBV27	many	TRBJ1-3
CASSPGYGANVLTF	TRBV4-3	NA	TRBJ2-6
CSATGGGTDTQYF	TRBV20-1	few	TRBJ2-3
CASSQDHASGANVLTF	TRBV4-3	many	TRBJ2-6
CASSYALSSYNSPLHF	TRBV6-2/TRBV6-3	many	TRBJ1-6
CASSQGIANTEAFF	TRBV4-1	many	TRBJ1-1
CASSVIGGGNTGELFF	TRBV7-3	many	TRBJ2-2
CASSRQGGNIQYF	TRBV7-2	many	TRBJ2-4
CASIPETGTGELFF	TRBV12-3/TRBV12-4	many	TRBJ2-2
CASRMGRRTDTQYF	TRBV27	many	TRBJ2-3
CASSLGGLAYGYTF	TRBV5-6	few	TRBJ1-2
CAIRQGNSPLHF	TRBV10-3	many	TRBJ1-6